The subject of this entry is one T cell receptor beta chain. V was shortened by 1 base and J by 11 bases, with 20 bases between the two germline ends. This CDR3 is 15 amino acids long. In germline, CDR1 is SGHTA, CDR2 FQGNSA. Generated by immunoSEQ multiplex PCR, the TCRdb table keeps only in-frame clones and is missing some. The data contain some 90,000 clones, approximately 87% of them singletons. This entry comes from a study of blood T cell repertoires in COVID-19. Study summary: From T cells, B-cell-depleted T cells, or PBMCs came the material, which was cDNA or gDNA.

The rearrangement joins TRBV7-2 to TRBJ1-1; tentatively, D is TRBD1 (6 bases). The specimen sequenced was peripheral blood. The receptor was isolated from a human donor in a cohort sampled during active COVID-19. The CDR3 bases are TGTGCCAGCAGCTTAGTGGGCGGGGGGGACACAATGGCTTTCTTT. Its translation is CASSLVGGGDTMAFF.